Listed below are T cell receptor beta chains from one sample, sequenced in a study of HIV-infected patients and healthy controls. A single record per CDR3 protein comes from TCRdb applying MiXCR to the 5' RACE reads. The sample yields roughly 6,700 distinct CDR3 sequences, about 7.4% seen once. Sample: blood, taken during antiretroviral therapy. The receptors stem from an adult with HIV infection. Each CDR3 is given with its conserved first and last residue. Each record gives: D gene, V gene, clone size, J gene, CDR3 protein, CDR3 DNA. The D gene is left open where the match is weak. Only some rows state a clone size, as once, few, many or a class for expanded clones.

>NA|TRBV9|NA|TRBJ2-1
CASSVFQGVYNEQFF
TGTGCCAGCAGCGTTTTCCAGGGTGTCTACAATGAGCAGTTCTTC
>NA|TRBV29-1|many|TRBJ1-1
CSVEAGNTEAFF
TGCAGCGTTGAGGCAGGGAACACTGAAGCTTTCTTT
>NA|TRBV29-1|medium-sized|TRBJ2-1
CSVEHTANEQFF
TGCAGCGTTGAGCACACAGCGAATGAGCAGTTCTTC
>NA|TRBV7-8|NA|TRBJ2-1
CASSSQGGSSYNEQFF
TGTGCCAGCAGCTCCCAGGGGGGGAGCTCCTACAATGAGCAGTTCTTC
>NA|TRBV21-1|medium-sized|TRBJ2-4
CASSRRVAKNIQYF
TGTGCCAGCAGCAGGCGAGTAGCCAAAAACATTCAGTACTTC
>NA|TRBV5-5|many|TRBJ2-1
CASSLAMGANEQFF
TGTGCCAGCAGCTTGGCCATGGGGGCTAATGAGCAGTTCTTC
>NA|TRBV7-8|many|TRBJ2-7
CASSLVRGANYEQYF
TGTGCCAGCAGCTTAGTTCGGGGGGCCAACTACGAGCAGTACTTC
>TRBD2|TRBV20-1|many|TRBJ2-1
CSARSGRDAAEQFF
TGCAGTGCTAGGTCGGGGAGGGACGCCGCAGAGCAGTTCTTC
>NA|TRBV12-3/TRBV12-4|NA|TRBJ2-3
CASRPRRLTDTQYF
TGTGCCAGCAGGCCACGCCGCCTAACAGATACGCAGTATTTT
>NA|TRBV4-2|NA|TRBJ1-4
CASSLRDTNEKLFF
TGTGCCAGCAGCCTCAGAGACACTAATGAAAAACTGTTTTTT
>NA|TRBV10-3|medium-sized|TRBJ2-7
CATHDGEGLYEQYF
TGTGCCACTCACGATGGCGAGGGTCTCTACGAGCAGTACTTC
>NA|TRBV4-1|medium-sized|TRBJ2-3
CASSHSETRRTDTQYF
TGCGCCAGCAGCCATTCGGAGACTCGACGCACAGATACGCAGTATTTT